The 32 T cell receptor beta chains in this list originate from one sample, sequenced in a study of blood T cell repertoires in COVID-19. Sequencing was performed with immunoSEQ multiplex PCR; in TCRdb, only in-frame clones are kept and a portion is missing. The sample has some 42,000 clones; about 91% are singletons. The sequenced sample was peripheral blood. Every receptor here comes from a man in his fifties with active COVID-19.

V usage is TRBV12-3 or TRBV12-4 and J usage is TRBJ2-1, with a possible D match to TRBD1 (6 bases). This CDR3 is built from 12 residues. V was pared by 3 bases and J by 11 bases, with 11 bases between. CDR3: CASSFWGTKQFF. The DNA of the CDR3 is TGTGCCAGCAGTTTTTGGGGGACAAAGCAGTTCTTC.

The CDR3, as DNA: TGTGCCAGCAGTTCGACAGGGAGGATGAACACTGAAGCTTTCTTT. As protein: CASSSTGRMNTEAFF. The chain is built from TRBV2 and TRBJ1-1, with 7 bases matching TRBD1. This CDR3 has 15 residues. V was clipped by 5 bases and J by 0 bases; unmatched bases: 6. In germline, CDR1 is SNHLY, CDR2 FYNNEI.

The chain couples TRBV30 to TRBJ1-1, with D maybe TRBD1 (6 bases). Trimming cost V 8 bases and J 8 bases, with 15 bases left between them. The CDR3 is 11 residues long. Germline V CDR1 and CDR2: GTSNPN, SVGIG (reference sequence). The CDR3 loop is CAAQGQTEAFF. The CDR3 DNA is TGTGCCGCACAGGGCCAGACCGAAGCTTTCTTT.

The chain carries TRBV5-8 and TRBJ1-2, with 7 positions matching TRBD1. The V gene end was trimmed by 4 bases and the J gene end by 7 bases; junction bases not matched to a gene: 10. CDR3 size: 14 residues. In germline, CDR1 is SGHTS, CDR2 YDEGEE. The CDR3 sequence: CASSTSTGSSGYTF. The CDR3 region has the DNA TGTGCCAGCAGCACTTCGACAGGGAGTAGTGGCTACACCTTC.

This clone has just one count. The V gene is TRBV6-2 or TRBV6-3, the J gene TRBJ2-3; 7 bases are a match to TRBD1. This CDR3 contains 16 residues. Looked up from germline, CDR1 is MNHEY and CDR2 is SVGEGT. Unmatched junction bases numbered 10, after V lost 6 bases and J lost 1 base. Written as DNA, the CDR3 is TGTGCCAGCAGCCTACACAGGGGAATGGGCACAGATACGCAGTATTTT. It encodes CASSLHRGMGTDTQYF.

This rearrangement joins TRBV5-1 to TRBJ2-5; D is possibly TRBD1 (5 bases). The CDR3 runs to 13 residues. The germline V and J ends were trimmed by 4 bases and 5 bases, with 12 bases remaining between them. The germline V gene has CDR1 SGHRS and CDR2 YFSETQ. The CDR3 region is CASSQDTTETQYF. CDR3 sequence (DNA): TGCGCCAGCAGCCAGGACACCACCGAGACCCAGTACTTC.

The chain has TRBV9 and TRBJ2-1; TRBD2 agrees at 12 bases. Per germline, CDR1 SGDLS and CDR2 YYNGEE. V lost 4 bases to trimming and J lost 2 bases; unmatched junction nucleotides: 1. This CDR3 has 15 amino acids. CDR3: CASSPSGRAYNEQFF. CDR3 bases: TGTGCCAGCAGCCCTAGCGGGAGGGCCTACAATGAGCAGTTCTTC.

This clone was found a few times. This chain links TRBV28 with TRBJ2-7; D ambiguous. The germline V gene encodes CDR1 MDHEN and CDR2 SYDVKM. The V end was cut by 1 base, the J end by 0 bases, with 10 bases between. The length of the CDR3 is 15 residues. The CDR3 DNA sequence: TGTGCCAGCAGTTTATCGACAATTTCCTCCTACGAGCAGTACTTC. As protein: CASSLSTISSYEQYF. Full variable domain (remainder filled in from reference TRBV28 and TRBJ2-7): DVKVTQSSRYLVKRTGEKVFLECVQDMDHENMFWYRQDPGLGLRLIYFSYDVKMKEKGDIPEGYSVSREKKERFSLILESASTNQTSMYLCASSLSTISSYEQYFGPGTRLTVT.

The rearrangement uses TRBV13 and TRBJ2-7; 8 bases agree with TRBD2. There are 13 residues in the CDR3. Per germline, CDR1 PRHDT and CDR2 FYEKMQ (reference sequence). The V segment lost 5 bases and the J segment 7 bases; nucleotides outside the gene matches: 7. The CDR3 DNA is TGTGCCAGCAGCCCGGGAGGGGCGGGGGAGCAGTACTTC. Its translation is CASSPGGAGEQYF.

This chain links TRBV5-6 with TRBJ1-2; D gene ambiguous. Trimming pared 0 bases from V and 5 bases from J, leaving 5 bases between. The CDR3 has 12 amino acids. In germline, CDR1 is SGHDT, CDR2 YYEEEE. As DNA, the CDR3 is TGTGCCAGCAGCTTGGCACAGTATGGCTACACCTTC. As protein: CASSLAQYGYTF.

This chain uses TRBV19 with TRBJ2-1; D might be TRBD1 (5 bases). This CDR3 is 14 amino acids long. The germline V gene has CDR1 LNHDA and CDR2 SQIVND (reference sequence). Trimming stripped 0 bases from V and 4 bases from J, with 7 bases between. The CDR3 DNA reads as TGTGCCAGTAGTATAGAAGGGGCTTACAATGAGCAGTTCTTC. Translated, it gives CASSIEGAYNEQFF.

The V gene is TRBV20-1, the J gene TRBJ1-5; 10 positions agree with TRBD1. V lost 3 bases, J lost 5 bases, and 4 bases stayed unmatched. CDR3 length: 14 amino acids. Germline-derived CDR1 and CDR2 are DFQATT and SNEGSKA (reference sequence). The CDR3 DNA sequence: TGCAGTGCTAGTGGGGACAGGGGTCATCAGCCCCAGCATTTT. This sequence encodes CSASGDRGHQPQHF.

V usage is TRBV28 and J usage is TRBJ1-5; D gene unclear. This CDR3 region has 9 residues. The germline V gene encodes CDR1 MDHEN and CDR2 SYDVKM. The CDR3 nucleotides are TGTGAGCTGAATCAGCCCCAGCATTTT. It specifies CELNQPQHF.

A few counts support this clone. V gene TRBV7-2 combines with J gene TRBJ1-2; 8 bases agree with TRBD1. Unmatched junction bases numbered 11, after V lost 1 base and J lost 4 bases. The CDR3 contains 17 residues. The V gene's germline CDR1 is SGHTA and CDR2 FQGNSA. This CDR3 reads CASSLVPGTGGSYGYTF. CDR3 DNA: TGTGCCAGCAGCTTAGTCCCCGGGACAGGAGGTAGCTATGGCTACACCTTC.

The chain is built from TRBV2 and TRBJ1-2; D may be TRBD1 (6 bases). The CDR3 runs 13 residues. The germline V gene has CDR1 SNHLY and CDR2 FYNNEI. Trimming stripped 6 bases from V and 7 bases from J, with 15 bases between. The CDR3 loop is CASRDRDNGGYTF. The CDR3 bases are TGTGCCAGCAGAGACCGGGACAATGGTGGCTACACCTTC.

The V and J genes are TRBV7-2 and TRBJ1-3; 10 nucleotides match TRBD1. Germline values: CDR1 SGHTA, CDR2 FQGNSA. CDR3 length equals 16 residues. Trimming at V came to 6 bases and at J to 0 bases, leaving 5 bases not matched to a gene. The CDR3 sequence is CASSRTGGVSGNTIYF. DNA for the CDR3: TGTGCCAGCAGTCGGACAGGGGGAGTCTCTGGAAACACCATATATTTT.

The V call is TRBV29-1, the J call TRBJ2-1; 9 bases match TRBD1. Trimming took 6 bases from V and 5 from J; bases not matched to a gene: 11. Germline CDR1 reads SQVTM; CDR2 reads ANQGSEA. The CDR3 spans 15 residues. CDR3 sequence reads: CSVETGGDLNNEQFF. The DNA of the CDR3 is TGCAGCGTGGAAACAGGGGGCGACTTAAACAATGAGCAGTTCTTC.

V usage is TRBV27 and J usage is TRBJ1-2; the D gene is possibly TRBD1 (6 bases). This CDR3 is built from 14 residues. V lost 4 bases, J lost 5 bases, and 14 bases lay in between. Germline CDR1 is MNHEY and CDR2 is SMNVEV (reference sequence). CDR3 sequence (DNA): TGTGCCAGCAGTTCCTCAGGGGTCGAATATGGCTACACCTTC. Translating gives CASSSSGVEYGYTF.

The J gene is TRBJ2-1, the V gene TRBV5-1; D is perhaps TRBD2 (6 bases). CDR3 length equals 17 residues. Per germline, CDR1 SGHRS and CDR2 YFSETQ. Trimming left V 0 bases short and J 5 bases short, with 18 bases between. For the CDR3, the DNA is TGCGCCAGCAGCTTGGGTGGGCTGGCTAGCGTAAACAATGAGCAGTTCTTC. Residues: CASSLGGLASVNNEQFF.

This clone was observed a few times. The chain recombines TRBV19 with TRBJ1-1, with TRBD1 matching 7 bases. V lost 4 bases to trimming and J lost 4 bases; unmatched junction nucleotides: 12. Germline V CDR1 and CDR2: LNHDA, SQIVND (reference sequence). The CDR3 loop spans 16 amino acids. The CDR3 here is CASSRRQGRVSTEAFF. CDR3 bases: TGTGCCAGTAGTAGACGACAGGGACGGGTAAGCACTGAAGCTTTCTTT.

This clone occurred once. CDR3 coding DNA: TGTGCCAGCAGTCTACAGGGGGTGTGGACTGAAGCTTTCTTT. The encoded protein is CASSLQGVWTEAFF. V and J are TRBV2 and TRBJ1-1; 8 bases map to TRBD1. V trimming: 5 bases; J trimming: 5 bases; junction bases outside the gene matches: 7. CDR3 length: 14 amino acids. Looked up from germline, CDR1 is SNHLY and CDR2 is FYNNEI.

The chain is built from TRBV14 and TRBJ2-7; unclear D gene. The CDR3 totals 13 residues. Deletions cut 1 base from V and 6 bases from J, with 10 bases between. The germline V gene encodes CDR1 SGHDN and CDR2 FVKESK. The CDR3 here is CASSQGAWVEQYF. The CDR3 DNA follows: TGTGCCAGCAGCCAAGGGGCCTGGGTCGAGCAGTACTTC.

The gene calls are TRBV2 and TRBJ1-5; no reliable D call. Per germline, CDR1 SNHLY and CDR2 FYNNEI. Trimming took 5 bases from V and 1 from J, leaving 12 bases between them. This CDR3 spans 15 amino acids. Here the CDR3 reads CASSSWRASNQPQHF. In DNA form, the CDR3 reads TGTGCCAGCAGTTCGTGGAGGGCCAGCAATCAGCCCCAGCATTTT.

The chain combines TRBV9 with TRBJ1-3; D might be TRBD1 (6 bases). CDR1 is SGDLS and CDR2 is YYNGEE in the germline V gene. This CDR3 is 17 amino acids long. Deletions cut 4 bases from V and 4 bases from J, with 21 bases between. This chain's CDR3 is CASSSSRGNLGGNTIYF. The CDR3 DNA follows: TGTGCCAGCAGCTCCTCGAGGGGGAATCTGGGCGGAAACACCATATATTTT.

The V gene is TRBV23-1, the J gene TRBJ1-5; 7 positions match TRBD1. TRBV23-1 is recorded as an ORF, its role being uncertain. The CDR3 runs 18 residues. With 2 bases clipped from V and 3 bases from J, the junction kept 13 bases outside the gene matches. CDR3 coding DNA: TGCGCCAGCAGTCAAATCGGTCAGGGGGGAAAAGTCAATCAGCCCCAGCATTTT. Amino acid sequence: CASSQIGQGGKVNQPQHF.

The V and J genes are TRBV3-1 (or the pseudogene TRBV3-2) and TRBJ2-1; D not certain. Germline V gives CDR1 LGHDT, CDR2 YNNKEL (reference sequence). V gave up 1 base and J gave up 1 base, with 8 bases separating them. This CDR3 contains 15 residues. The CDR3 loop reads CASSQVVRSYNEQFF. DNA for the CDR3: TGTGCCAGCAGCCAAGTAGTTCGGTCCTACAATGAGCAGTTCTTC.

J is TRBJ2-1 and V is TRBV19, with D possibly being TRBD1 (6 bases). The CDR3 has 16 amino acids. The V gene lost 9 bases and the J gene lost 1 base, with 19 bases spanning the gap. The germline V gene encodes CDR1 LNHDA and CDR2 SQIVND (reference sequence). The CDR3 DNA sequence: TGTGCCAGACCTGAACTGGACAGCCTGTCCTACAATGAGCAGTTCTTC. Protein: CARPELDSLSYNEQFF.

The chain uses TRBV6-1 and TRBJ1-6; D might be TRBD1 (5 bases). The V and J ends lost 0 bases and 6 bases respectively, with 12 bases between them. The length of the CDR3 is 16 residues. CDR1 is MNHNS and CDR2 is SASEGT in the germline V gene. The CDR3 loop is CASSEASGAINSPLHF. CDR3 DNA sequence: TGTGCCAGCAGTGAAGCAAGCGGGGCCATTAATTCACCCCTCCACTTT.

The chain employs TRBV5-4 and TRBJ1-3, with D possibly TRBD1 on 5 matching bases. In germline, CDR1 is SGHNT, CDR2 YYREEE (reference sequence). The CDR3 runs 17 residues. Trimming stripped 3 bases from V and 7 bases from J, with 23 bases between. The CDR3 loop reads CASSSTDPPLGGNTIYF. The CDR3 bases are TGTGCCAGCAGCTCGACAGACCCCCCTTTGGGAGGGAACACCATATATTTT.

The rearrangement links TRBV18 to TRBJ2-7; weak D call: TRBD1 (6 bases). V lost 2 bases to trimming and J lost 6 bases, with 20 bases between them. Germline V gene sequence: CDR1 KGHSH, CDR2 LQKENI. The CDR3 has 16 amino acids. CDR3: CASSPGSDRRPGEQYF. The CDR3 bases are TGTGCCAGCTCACCAGGGAGCGACAGGCGCCCGGGCGAGCAGTACTTC. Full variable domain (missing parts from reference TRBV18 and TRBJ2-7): NAGVMQNPRHLVRRRGQEARLRCSPMKGHSHVYWYRQLPEEGLKFMVYLQKENIIDESGMPKERFSAEFPKEGPSILRIQQVVRGDSAAYFCASSPGSDRRPGEQYFGPGTRLTVT.

This chain's CDR3 is CASSPWTGDDYGYTF. The CDR3 coding sequence is TGTGCCAGTAGTCCCTGGACAGGGGACGACTATGGCTACACCTTC. V usage is TRBV19 and J usage is TRBJ1-2; 9 bases match TRBD1. Unmatched junction bases numbered 7, after V lost 5 bases and J lost 3 bases. The CDR3 covers 15 residues. Germline V lookup: CDR1 LNHDA, CDR2 SQIVND (reference sequence).

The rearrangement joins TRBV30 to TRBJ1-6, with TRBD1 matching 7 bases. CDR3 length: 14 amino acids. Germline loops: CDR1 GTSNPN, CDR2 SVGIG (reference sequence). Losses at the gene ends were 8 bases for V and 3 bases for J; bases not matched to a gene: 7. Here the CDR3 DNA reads TGTGCCGGCGGGACAGCAGACTATAATTCACCCCTCCACTTT. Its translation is CAGGTADYNSPLHF.